This T cell receptor beta chain was sequenced in a study of technical replicates of blood from several donors. The protocol was immunoSEQ multiplex PCR, while the TCRdb copy is restricted to in-frame clones and leaves out a portion. The sample holds more than 80,000 clones, approximately 95% seen once. This CDR3 contains 14 residues. V shed 9 bases and J shed 5 bases, with 17 bases lying between them. Germline CDR1 is LNHDA and CDR2 is SQIVND (reference sequence). The sample consisted of T cells isolated from PBMCs. The rearrangement links TRBV19 to TRBJ1-5, with a possible D match to TRBD1 (5 bases). The receptor was derived from a human donor in good health. In DNA, the CDR3 is TGTGCCAGCGCGGGGCCGCTCCGTCATCAGCCCCAGCATTTT. It encodes CASAGPLRHQPQHF.